A single sample gave rise to the 23 T cell receptor beta chains below, sequenced in a study of technical replicates of blood from a few donors. Sequenced by immunoSEQ multiplex PCR; TCRdb stores in-frame clones only, minus some. This sample yields about 61,000 clones, of which about 96% are seen a single time; over 0.15% belongs to the top ten. Sequencing was carried out using T cells isolated from PBMCs. All receptors derive from a human donor in good health.

V gene TRBV7-2 combines with J gene TRBJ1-2; 10 bases map to TRBD1. The length of the CDR3 is 16 residues. V lost 5 bases and J lost 3; bases outside the gene matches: 9. CDR1 SGHTA and CDR2 FQGNSA come from the germline V gene. DNA for the CDR3: TGTGCCAGCAGCCCCCAGGGGGACAGGGGAGACTATGGCTACACCTTC. Its translation is CASSPQGDRGDYGYTF.

The CDR3 DNA follows: TGTGCCAGCAGTATCGGACAGAATCAGCCCCAGCATTTT. The encoded protein is CASSIGQNQPQHF. The chain carries TRBV6-5 and TRBJ1-5, with TRBD1 as a possible D gene (6 bases). Per the germline V gene, CDR1 is MNHEY and CDR2 is SVGAGI. Trimming shortened V by 5 bases and J by 4 bases, and 9 bases separated the two germline ends. The CDR3 has 13 amino acids.

The CDR3 region is CASSERGNGRARQETQYF. CDR3 sequence (DNA): TGTGCCAGCAGTGAACGGGGGAACGGGAGGGCCCGACAAGAGACCCAGTACTTC. The rearrangement joins TRBV2 to TRBJ2-5; 8 bases align to TRBD2. The J segment lost 2 bases and the V segment lost 2 bases, leaving 13 bases of the junction unmatched. The CDR3 runs 18 residues. CDR1 and CDR2 from the germline V gene are SNHLY and FYNNEI. The full variable domain, in which reference TRBV2 and TRBJ2-5 provide the parts outside the CDR3, is EPEVTQTPSHQVTQMGQEVILRCVPISNHLYFYWYRQILGQKVEFLVSFYNNEISEKSEIFDDQFSVERPDGSNFTLKIRSTKLEDSAMYFCASSERGNGRARQETQYFGPGTRLLVL.

The J gene is TRBJ2-7, the V gene TRBV27; TRBD2 aligns across 8 bases. The CDR3 runs 14 residues. CDR1 is MNHEY and CDR2 is SMNVEV in the germline V gene (reference sequence). After removal of 6 bases from V and 7 bases from J, the junction contained 11 bases not matched to a gene. The DNA for the CDR3 is TGTGCCAGCAGGGGGGTAGCGGGGCCTCGTGAGCAGTACTTC. As protein: CASRGVAGPREQYF.

The rearrangement links TRBV4-1 to TRBJ2-5, with a tentative D call TRBD2 (5 bases). Germline V gene sequence: CDR1 MGHRA, CDR2 YSYEKL. This CDR3 region has 13 residues. V dropped 2 bases and J dropped 3 bases, with 7 bases sitting between them. CDR3 sequence (DNA): TGCGCCAGCAGCCAACCGGGGAAAGAGACCCAGTACTTC. It yields the protein CASSQPGKETQYF.

The chain employs TRBV6-5 and TRBJ1-2, with D perhaps matching TRBD1 (5 bases). Per germline, CDR1 MNHEY and CDR2 SVGAGI. V was pared by 0 bases and J by 2 bases, with 10 bases between. This CDR3 is built from 15 residues. The CDR3 spells CASSYSPGPNYGYTF. The CDR3 DNA sequence: TGTGCCAGCAGTTACTCCCCAGGGCCAAACTATGGCTACACCTTC.

V gene TRBV29-1 combines with J gene TRBJ2-2; 10 nucleotides match TRBD1. The CDR3 contains 15 residues. Germline values: CDR1 SQVTM, CDR2 ANQGSEA. The trim removed 7 bases at V and 7 bases at J, leaving 12 bases unmatched. CDR3 DNA sequence: TGCAGCGGGAAGGGGACAGGGGATCTTTACGGGGAGCTGTTTTTT. Its protein product is CSGKGTGDLYGELFF.

The V call is TRBV7-7, the J call TRBJ2-6, with 10 nucleotides matching TRBD1. With V trimmed by 4 bases and J by 0 bases, 3 bases remained unmatched. The CDR3 spans 17 residues. Germline values: CDR1 SSHAT, CDR2 FNYEAQ (reference sequence). CDR3 DNA: TGTGCCAGCAGCTCAGGACAGGGGGACTCTGGGGCCAACGTCCTGACTTTC. This codes for CASSSGQGDSGANVLTF.

The chain has TRBV6-1 and TRBJ2-7; 7 nucleotides line up with TRBD1. CDR1 and CDR2 from the germline V gene are MNHNS and SASEGT. The CDR3 contains 15 residues. Trimming took 6 bases from V and 2 from J; bases not matched to a gene: 10. DNA of the CDR3: TGTGCCAGCAGCCCGTTCGGGACAGCCCCCTACGAGCAGTACTTC. This encodes CASSPFGTAPYEQYF.

The gene calls are TRBV11-3 and TRBJ1-1; the D is unclear. With 0 bases removed from V and 4 bases from J, the gap between germline ends came to 12 bases. The CDR3 is 15 amino acids. The germline V gene encodes CDR1 SGHNT and CDR2 YENEEA. The CDR3 reads CASSLERAITTEAFF. The CDR3 nucleotides are TGTGCCAGCAGCTTAGAGAGGGCAATTACCACTGAAGCTTTCTTT. The full variable domain, rest sourced from reference TRBV11-3 and TRBJ1-1, is EAGVVQSPRYKIIEKKQPVAFWCNPISGHNTLYWYLQNLGQGPELLIRYENEEAVDDSQLPKDRFSAERLKGVDSTLKIQPAELGDSAVYLCASSLERAITTEAFFGQGTRLTVV.

The chain is built from TRBV28 and TRBJ2-7, with TRBD2 matching over 7 bases. Germline V gene sequence: CDR1 MDHEN, CDR2 SYDVKM. The length of the CDR3 is 16 residues. Trimming at V came to 5 bases and at J to 6 bases, leaving 16 bases not matched to a gene. CDR3 coding DNA: TGTGCCAGCAGTCCCATCCACCGGGGTCTAGCGGTCGAGCAGTACTTC. Its translation is CASSPIHRGLAVEQYF.

The V gene is TRBV4-2, the J gene TRBJ1-2, with a weak D call TRBD1 (6 bases). CDR1 is LGHNA and CDR2 is YNFKEQ in the germline V gene. The CDR3 sequence is 15 residues long. V dropped 0 bases and J dropped 4 bases, with 12 bases sitting between them. The CDR3: CASSQDRGGPYGYTF. In nucleotides, the CDR3 is TGTGCCAGCAGCCAAGATCGGGGGGGGCCCTATGGCTACACCTTC.

The chain joins TRBV4-1 to TRBJ2-3; 11 nucleotides match TRBD2. Germline lookup yields CDR1 MGHRA and CDR2 YSYEKL. V was pared by 4 bases and J by 3 bases, with 9 bases of the junction left unmatched. The CDR3 is 17 residues long. In nucleotides, the CDR3 is TGCGCCAGCAGCCCGATGCGGGGACTAGCGGAAACAGATACGCAGTATTTT. Translated, it gives CASSPMRGLAETDTQYF.

This rearrangement joins TRBV6-6 to TRBJ2-7, with D tentatively TRBD2 (5 bases). The V gene lost 2 bases and the J gene lost 2 bases, with 13 bases spanning the gap. Germline values: CDR1 MNHNY, CDR2 SVGAGI (reference sequence). This CDR3 region has 15 residues. The CDR3 reads CASSYAEGPTYEQYF. The CDR3 DNA reads TGTGCCAGCAGTTACGCAGAGGGCCCTACCTACGAGCAGTACTTC.

The chain joins TRBV19 to TRBJ2-7, with D perhaps TRBD1 (6 bases). CDR3 length: 15 residues. The ends were cut back, 6 bases at V and 0 bases at J, with 15 bases in the middle. Germline V lookup: CDR1 LNHDA, CDR2 SQIVND (reference sequence). The CDR3 region has the DNA TGTGCCAGTAGCGACTCCGGGACACCCTCCTACGAGCAGTACTTC. Translating gives CASSDSGTPSYEQYF.

The J gene is TRBJ2-5, the V gene TRBV11-2; 9 bases are shared with TRBD1. Losses at the gene ends were 1 base for V and 3 bases for J; bases not matched to a gene: 12. This CDR3 comprises 18 residues. The germline gives CDR1 SGHAT, CDR2 FQNNGV. The chain's CDR3 is CASSLASGTGHYKETQYF. The CDR3 DNA is TGTGCCAGCAGCTTAGCGTCCGGGACAGGGCATTATAAAGAGACCCAGTACTTC.

The rearrangement joins TRBV20-1 to TRBJ2-7, with D unresolved. CDR1 DFQATT and CDR2 SNEGSKA come from the germline V gene (reference sequence). The CDR3 runs to 11 residues. Trimming pared 4 bases from V and 0 bases from J, leaving 4 bases between. The CDR3: CSATVSYEQYF. CDR3 DNA sequence: TGCAGTGCTACAGTCTCCTACGAGCAGTACTTC.

This sequence joins TRBV2 and TRBJ2-5, with 7 bases matching TRBD2. CDR3 length equals 19 residues. The J segment lost 3 bases and the V segment lost 2 bases, leaving 18 bases of the junction unmatched. The germline CDR1 and CDR2 sequences are SNHLY and FYNNEI. The CDR3 reads CASSEFLAGVTRKKETQYF. The CDR3 coding sequence is TGTGCCAGCAGTGAATTTTTGGCGGGAGTTACACGAAAAAAAGAGACCCAGTACTTC.

V is TRBV21-1 and J is TRBJ2-1; the table's D call, TRBD1, has no DNA check behind it. TRBV21-1 is a listed pseudogene. This CDR3 is built from 19 residues. CDR3: CASIIWRQGKRGNYNEQFF. In DNA, the CDR3 is TGTGCCAGCATTATTTGGAGACAGGGGAAAAGGGGGAACTACAATGAGCAGTTCTTC.

V gene TRBV29-1 combines with J gene TRBJ2-2, with unresolved D. This CDR3 is built from 11 residues. Germline V CDR1 and CDR2: SQVTM, ANQGSEA. V was cut by 7 bases and J by 4 bases, with 7 bases left in between. CDR3 bases: TGCAGCGCCCAGGCCACCGGGGAGCTGTTTTTT. Residues: CSAQATGELFF.

The chain employs TRBV7-2 and TRBJ2-7; TRBD2 might be the D (7 bases). This CDR3 is built from 14 residues. Germline CDR1 reads SGHTA; CDR2 reads FQGNSA. V dropped 0 bases and J dropped 4 bases, with 10 bases sitting between them. DNA for the CDR3: TGTGCCAGCAGCTTAGCGGGGGGGCGATACGAGCAGTACTTC. Translated, it gives CASSLAGGRYEQYF.

The chain is built from TRBV5-4 and TRBJ2-1; 7 nucleotides line up with TRBD1. The CDR3 loop spans 13 amino acids. Looked up from germline, CDR1 is SGHNT and CDR2 is YYREEE (reference sequence). Trimming cost V 3 bases and J 3 bases; bases outside gene matches: 0. The CDR3 here is CASSWDSYNEQFF. Written as DNA, the CDR3 is TGTGCCAGCAGCTGGGACAGCTACAATGAGCAGTTCTTC.

The V gene is TRBV15, the J gene TRBJ2-7, with D unresolved. The CDR3 has 16 amino acids. Trimming stripped 1 base from V and 2 bases from J, with 15 bases between. CDR1 and CDR2 from the germline V gene are LNHNV and YYDKDF (reference sequence). DNA for the CDR3: TGTGCCACCAGCAGAGCCATATTGCGGATACCCTACGAGCAGTACTTC. This gives the protein CATSRAILRIPYEQYF.